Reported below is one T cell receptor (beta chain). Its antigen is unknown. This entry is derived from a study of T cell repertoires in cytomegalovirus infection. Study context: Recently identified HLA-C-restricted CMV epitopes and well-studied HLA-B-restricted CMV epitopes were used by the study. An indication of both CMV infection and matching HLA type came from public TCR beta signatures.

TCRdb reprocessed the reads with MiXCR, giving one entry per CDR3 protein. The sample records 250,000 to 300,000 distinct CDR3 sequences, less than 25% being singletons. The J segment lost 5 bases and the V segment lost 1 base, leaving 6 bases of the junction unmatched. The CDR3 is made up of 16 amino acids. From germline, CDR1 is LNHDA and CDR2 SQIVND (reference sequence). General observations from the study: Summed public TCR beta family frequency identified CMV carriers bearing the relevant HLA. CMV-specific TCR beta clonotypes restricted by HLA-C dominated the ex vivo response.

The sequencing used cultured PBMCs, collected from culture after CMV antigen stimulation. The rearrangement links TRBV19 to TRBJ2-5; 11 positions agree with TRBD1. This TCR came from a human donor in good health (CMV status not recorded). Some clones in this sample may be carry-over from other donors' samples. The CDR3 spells CASSIGRTGGGETQYF. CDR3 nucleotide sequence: TGTGCCAGTAGTATAGGCCGGACAGGGGGCGGTGAGACCCAGTACTTC.